The 13 T cell receptor beta chains in this list originate from one sample, sequenced in a study of neoadjuvant nivolumab and ipilimumab in lung cancer. Clones were sequenced by immunoSEQ multiplex PCR, and TCRdb holds only the in-frame ones, with some missing. Of approximately 30,000 clones listed, less than 95% are singletons. The sequences come from peripheral blood, collected after neoadjuvant nivolumab, alone or with ipilimumab, at or shortly before surgery. All receptors come from an adult with non-small cell lung cancer.

This chain uses TRBV11-2 with TRBJ2-6; TRBD1 is a possible D gene (6 bases). Germline V CDR1 and CDR2: SGHAT, FQNNGV. Trimming shortened V by 5 bases and J by 1 base, and 9 bases separated the two germline ends. CDR3 length: 15 residues. CDR3 nucleotide sequence: TGTGCCAGCAGCCCACAGGGATCTGGGGCCAACGTCCTGACTTTC. It codes for CASSPQGSGANVLTF.

The J gene is TRBJ2-3, the V gene TRBV2; D possibly corresponds to TRBD2 (6 bases). Trimming took off 9 bases at V and 8 bases at J, with 12 bases between the two ends. This CDR3 contains 11 residues. Germline V gene sequence: CDR1 SNHLY, CDR2 FYNNEI. CDR3 loop: CARSGEGTQYF. The DNA of the CDR3 is TGTGCCAGATCGGGGGAAGGTACGCAGTATTTT.

This rearrangement joins TRBV28 to TRBJ2-6, with D uncertain. V shed 10 bases and J shed 2 bases, with 9 bases lying between them. Germline CDR1 is MDHEN and CDR2 is SYDVKM. The length of the CDR3 is 13 residues. The CDR3 protein is CATTLAGANVLTF. The CDR3 DNA sequence: TGTGCCACCACCCTGGCTGGGGCCAACGTCCTGACTTTC.

The chain carries TRBV7-9 and TRBJ2-3; possibly TRBD1 for D (6 bases). The J call is in doubt because the DNA end fits TRBJ1-5 better. Germline values: CDR1 SEHNR, CDR2 FQNEAQ (reference sequence). The CDR3 runs to 18 residues. CDR3 DNA: TGTGCCAGCAGCGAGCCGAAACTGGGACGGGGGGCCACAGATACGCAGCATTTT. Its protein is CASSEPKLGRGATDTQHF.

The chain links TRBV7-9 to TRBJ1-1, with D possibly matching TRBD1 (5 bases). CDR1 and CDR2 from the germline V gene are SEHNR and FQNEAQ (reference sequence). The length of the CDR3 is 16 residues. Trimming removed 3 bases at V and 4 bases at J, with 18 bases between. CDR3 nucleotides: TGTGCCAGCAGCTTTGATTTGGGGGGGGAGGCCACTGAAGCTTTCTTT. Translating it yields CASSFDLGGEATEAFF.

V and J are TRBV7-2 and TRBJ1-3, with no clear D. Trimming left V 8 bases short and J 0 bases short, with 14 bases between. Germline V gene sequence: CDR1 SGHTA, CDR2 FQGNSA. The CDR3 spans 15 residues. In DNA, the CDR3 is TGTGCCAGCGCCCTGTCTGCCTCCTCTGGAAACACCATATATTTT. This gives the protein CASALSASSGNTIYF.

The chain is built from TRBV2 and TRBJ1-5; 8 nucleotides line up with TRBD1. In germline, CDR1 is SNHLY, CDR2 FYNNEI. CDR3 length: 15 residues. V was clipped by 5 bases and J by 1 base; unmatched bases: 4. CDR3 residues: CASSSQGASNQPQHF. The CDR3 DNA follows: TGTGCCAGCAGTTCCCAGGGGGCGAGCAATCAGCCCCAGCATTTT.

The J gene is TRBJ2-5, the V gene TRBV29-1; unclear D gene. The CDR3 consists of 10 residues. Germline V gene data show CDR1 as SQVTM and CDR2 as ANQGSEA. The V end was cut by 1 base, the J end by 5 bases, with 2 bases between. The CDR3 nucleotides read TGCAGCGTTGAAGTTGAGACCCAGTACTTC. This gives the protein CSVEVETQYF.

The chain joins TRBV11-2 to TRBJ2-3; D is undetermined. This CDR3 contains 14 residues. V was shortened by 6 bases and J by 6 bases, with 16 bases between the two germline ends. Germline V lookup: CDR1 SGHAT, CDR2 FQNNGV. CDR3 amino acids: CASRPFGATDTQYF. The CDR3 DNA sequence: TGTGCCAGCAGGCCCTTTGGAGCGACGGATACGCAGTATTTT.

The V and J genes are TRBV14 and TRBJ1-1; TRBD1 aligns across 9 bases. With 0 bases clipped from V and 3 bases from J, the junction kept 8 bases outside the gene matches. The germline V gene encodes CDR1 SGHDN and CDR2 FVKESK. The CDR3 is 17 amino acids. CDR3 sequence: CASSQETYRGRYTEAFF. CDR3 nucleotides: TGTGCCAGCAGCCAAGAGACCTACAGGGGGCGGTACACTGAAGCTTTCTTT.

V is TRBV7-9 and J is TRBJ2-3; TRBD1 matches at 10 bases. CDR1 and CDR2 from the germline V gene are SEHNR and FQNEAQ (reference sequence). This CDR3 is 15 amino acids long. The J segment lost 1 base and the V segment lost 3 bases, leaving 1 base of the junction unmatched. CDR3 nucleotide sequence: TGTGCCAGCAGCTTGACAGGGGGCGGCACAGATACGCAGTATTTT. Translated: CASSLTGGGTDTQYF. The full variable domain, with the rest looked up from reference TRBV7-9 and TRBJ2-3, is DTGVSQNPRHKITKRGQNVTFRCDPISEHNRLYWYRQTLGQGPEFLTYFQNEAQLEKSRLLSDRFSAERPKGSFSTLEIQRTEQGDSAMYLCASSLTGGGTDTQYFGPGTRLTVL.

CDR3 residues: CASSLAGGDSPLHF. The CDR3 DNA is TGCGCCAGCAGCTTGGCAGGGGGCGATTCACCCCTCCACTTT. The chain couples TRBV5-1 to TRBJ1-6; 8 bases fit TRBD1. The CDR3 length is 14 residues. Germline CDR1 and CDR2: SGHRS and YFSETQ. V dropped 0 bases and J dropped 8; count of bases not matched to a gene: 1.

The chain joins TRBV28 to TRBJ1-5; 10 bases match TRBD1. Losses at the gene ends were 5 bases for V and 6 bases for J; bases not matched to a gene: 16. Germline V lookup: CDR1 MDHEN, CDR2 SYDVKM. The CDR3 has 18 amino acids. The CDR3: CASSPPGQGIFESQPQHF. DNA of the CDR3: TGTGCCAGCAGTCCCCCGGGACAGGGGATTTTTGAGAGTCAGCCCCAGCATTTT.